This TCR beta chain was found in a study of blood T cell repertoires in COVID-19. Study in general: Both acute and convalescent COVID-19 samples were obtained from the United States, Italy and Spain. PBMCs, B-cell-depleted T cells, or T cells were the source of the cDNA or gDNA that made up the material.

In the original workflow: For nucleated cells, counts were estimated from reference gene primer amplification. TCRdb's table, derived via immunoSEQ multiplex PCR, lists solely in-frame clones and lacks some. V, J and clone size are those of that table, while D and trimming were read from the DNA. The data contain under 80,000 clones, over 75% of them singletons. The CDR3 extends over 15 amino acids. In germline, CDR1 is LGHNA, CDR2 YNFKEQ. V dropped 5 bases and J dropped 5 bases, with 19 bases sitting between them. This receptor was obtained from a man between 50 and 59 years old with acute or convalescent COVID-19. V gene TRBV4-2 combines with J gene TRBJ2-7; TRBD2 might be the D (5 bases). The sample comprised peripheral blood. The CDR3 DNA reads TGTGCCAGCAGCAACAACGGGAACGTAGGGAACGAGCAGTACTTC. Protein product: CASSNNGNVGNEQYF.